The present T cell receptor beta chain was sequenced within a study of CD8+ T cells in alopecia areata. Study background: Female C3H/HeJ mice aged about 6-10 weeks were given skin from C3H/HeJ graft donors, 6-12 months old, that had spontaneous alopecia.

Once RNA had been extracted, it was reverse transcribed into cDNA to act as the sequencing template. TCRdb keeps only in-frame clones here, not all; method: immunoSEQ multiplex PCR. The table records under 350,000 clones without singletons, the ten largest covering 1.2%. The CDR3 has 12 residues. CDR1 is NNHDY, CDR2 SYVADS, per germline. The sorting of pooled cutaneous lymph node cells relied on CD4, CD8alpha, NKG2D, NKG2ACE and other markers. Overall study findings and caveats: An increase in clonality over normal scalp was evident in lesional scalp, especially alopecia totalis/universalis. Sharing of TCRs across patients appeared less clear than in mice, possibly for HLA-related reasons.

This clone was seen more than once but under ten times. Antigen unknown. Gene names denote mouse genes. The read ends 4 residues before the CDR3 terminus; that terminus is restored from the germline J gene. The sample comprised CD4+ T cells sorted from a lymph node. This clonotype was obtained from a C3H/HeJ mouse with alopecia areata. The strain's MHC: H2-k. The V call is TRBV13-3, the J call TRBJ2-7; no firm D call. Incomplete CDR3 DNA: TGTGCCAGCAGTGAAAAACAGTAT. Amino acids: CASSEKQY. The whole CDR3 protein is CASSEKQYEQYF.